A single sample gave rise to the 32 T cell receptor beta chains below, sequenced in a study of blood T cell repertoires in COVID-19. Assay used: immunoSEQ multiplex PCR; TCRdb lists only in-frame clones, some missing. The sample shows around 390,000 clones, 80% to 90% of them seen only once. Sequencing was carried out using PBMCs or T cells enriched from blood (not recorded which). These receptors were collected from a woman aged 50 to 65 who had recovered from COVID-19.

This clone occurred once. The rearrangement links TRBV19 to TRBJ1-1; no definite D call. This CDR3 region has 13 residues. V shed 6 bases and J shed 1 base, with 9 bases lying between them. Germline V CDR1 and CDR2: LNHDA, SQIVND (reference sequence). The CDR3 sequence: CASRTTENTEAFF. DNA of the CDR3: TGTGCCAGTAGAACCACAGAGAACACTGAAGCTTTCTTT.

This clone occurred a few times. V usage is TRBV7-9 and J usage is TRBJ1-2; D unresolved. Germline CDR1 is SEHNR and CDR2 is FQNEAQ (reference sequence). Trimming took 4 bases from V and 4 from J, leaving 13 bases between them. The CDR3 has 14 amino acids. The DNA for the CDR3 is TGTGCCAGCAGCTCAGCTGTAGGCGGCTATGGCTACACCTTC. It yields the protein CASSSAVGGYGYTF. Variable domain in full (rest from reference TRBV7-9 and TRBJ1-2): DTGVSQNPRHKITKRGQNVTFRCDPISEHNRLYWYRQTLGQGPEFLTYFQNEAQLEKSRLLSDRFSAERPKGSFSTLEIQRTEQGDSAMYLCASSSAVGGYGYTFGSGTRLTVV.

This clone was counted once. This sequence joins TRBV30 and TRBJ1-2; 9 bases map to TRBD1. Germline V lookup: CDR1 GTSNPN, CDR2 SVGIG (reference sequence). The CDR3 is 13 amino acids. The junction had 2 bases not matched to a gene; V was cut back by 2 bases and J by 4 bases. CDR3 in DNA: TGTGCCTGGAGTCGGGGACAGGGCTATGGCTACACCTTC. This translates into CAWSRGQGYGYTF.

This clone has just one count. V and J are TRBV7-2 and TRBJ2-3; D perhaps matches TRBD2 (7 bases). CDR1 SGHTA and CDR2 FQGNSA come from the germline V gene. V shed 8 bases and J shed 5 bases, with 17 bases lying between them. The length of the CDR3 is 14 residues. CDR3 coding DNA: TGTGCCAGCGCGAGGGGGGGGCCGGGAGATACGCAGTATTTT. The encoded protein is CASARGGPGDTQYF.

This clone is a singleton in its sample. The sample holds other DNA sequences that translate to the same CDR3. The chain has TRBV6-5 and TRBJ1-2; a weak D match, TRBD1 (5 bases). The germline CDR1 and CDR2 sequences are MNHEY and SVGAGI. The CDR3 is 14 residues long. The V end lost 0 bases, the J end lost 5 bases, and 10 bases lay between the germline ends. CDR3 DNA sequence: TGTGCCAGCAGTTACTCGAGACAGAATTATGGCTACACCTTC. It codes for CASSYSRQNYGYTF.

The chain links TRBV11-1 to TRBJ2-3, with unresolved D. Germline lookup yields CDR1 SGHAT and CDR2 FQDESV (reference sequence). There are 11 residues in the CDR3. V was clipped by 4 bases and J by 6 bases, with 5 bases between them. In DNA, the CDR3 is TGTGCCAGCAGCTCCCGGGATACGCAGTATTTT. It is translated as CASSSRDTQYF.

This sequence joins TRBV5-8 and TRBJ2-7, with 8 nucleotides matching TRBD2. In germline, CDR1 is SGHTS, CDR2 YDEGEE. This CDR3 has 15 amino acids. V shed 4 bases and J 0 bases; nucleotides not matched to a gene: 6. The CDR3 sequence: CASSITSGLSYEQYF. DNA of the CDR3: TGTGCCAGCAGCATAACTAGCGGTCTCTCCTACGAGCAGTACTTC.

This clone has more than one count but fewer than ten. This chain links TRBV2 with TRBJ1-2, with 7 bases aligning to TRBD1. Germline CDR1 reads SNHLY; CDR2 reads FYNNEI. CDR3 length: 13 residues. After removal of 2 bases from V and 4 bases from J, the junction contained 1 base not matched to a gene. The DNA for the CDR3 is TGTGCCAGCAGTGAACAGGGGGGCTATGGCTACACCTTC. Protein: CASSEQGGYGYTF.

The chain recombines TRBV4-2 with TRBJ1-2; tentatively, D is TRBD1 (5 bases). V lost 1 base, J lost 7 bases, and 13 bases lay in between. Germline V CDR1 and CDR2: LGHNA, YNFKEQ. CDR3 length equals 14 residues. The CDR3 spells CASSQGREAAGYTF. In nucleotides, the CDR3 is TGTGCCAGCAGCCAAGGCAGGGAGGCGGCTGGCTACACCTTC.

CDR3 in amino acids: CASSLTQVPTEAFF. As DNA, the CDR3 is TGTGCCAGCAGCTTAACGCAGGTCCCCACTGAAGCTTTCTTT. The chain links TRBV7-9 to TRBJ1-1; D not certain. The CDR3 contains 14 residues. V lost 2 bases, J lost 4 bases, and 11 bases lay in between. Germline CDR1 SEHNR, CDR2 FQNEAQ (reference sequence).

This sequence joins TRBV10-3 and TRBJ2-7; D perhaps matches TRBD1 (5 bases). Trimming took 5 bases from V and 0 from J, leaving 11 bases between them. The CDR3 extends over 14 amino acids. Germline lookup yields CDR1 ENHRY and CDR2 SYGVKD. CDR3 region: CAISSTGTSYEQYF. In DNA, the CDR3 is TGTGCCATCAGTTCCACAGGCACCTCCTACGAGCAGTACTTC.

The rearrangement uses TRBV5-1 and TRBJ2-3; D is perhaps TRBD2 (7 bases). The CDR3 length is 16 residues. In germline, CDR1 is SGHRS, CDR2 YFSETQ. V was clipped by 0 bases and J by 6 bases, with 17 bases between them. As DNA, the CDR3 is TGCGCCAGCAGCTTGGTGGCGGGGGCGAGTAGGGATACGCAGTATTTT. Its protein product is CASSLVAGASRDTQYF.

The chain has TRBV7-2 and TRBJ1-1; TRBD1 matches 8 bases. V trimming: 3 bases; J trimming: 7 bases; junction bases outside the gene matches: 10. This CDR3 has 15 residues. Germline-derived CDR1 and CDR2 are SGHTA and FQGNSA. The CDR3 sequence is CASSFRADRGGEAFF. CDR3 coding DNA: TGTGCCAGCAGCTTCAGAGCCGACAGGGGAGGTGAAGCTTTCTTT.

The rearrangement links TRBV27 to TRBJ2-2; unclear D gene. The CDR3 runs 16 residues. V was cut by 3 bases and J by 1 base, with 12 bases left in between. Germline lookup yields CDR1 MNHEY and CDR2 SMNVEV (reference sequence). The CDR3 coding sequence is TGTGCCAGCAGTTTCGTCGCACAGCTGAACACCGGGGAGCTGTTTTTT. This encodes CASSFVAQLNTGELFF.

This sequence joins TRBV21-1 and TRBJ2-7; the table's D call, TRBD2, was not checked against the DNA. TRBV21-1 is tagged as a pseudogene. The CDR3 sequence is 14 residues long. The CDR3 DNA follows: TGTGCCAGCAGCCCCGAACCGGGACTAGACGAGCAGTACTTC. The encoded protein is CASSPEPGLDEQYF.

The CDR3 spells CAISETLDSSRGANVLTF. CDR3 in DNA: TGTGCCATCAGTGAGACGCTGGACAGTTCTCGGGGGGCCAACGTCCTGACTTTC. The chain joins TRBV10-3 to TRBJ2-6, with D tentatively TRBD1 (6 bases). CDR3 length: 18 residues. V lost 2 bases and J 4 bases, leaving 18 bases between the germline ends. In germline, CDR1 is ENHRY, CDR2 SYGVKD.

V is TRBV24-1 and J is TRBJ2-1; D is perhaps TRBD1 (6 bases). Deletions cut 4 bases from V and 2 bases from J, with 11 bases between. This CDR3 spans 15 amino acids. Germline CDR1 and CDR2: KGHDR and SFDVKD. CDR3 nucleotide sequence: TGTGCCACCAGTGACCCAGGACAGACCTACAATGAGCAGTTCTTC. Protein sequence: CATSDPGQTYNEQFF.

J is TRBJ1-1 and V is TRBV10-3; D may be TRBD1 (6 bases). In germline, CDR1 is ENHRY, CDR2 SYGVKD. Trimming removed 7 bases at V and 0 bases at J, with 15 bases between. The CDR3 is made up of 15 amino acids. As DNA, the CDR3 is TGTGCCATCAAAGGGGGGGAGTCCATGAACACTGAAGCTTTCTTT. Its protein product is CAIKGGESMNTEAFF.

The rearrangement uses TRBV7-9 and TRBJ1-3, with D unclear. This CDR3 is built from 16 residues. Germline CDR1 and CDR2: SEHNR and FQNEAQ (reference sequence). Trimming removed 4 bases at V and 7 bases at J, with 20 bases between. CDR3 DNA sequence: TGTGCCAGCAGCTCCTCCAGTTCCCCGGAGGACAACACCATATATTTT. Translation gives CASSSSSSPEDNTIYF.

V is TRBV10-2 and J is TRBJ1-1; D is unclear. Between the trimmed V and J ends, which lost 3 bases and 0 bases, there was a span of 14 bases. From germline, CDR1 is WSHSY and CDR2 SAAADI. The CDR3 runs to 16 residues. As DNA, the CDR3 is TGCGCCAGCAGTGACAGACTGATGGCCATGAACACTGAAGCTTTCTTT. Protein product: CASSDRLMAMNTEAFF.

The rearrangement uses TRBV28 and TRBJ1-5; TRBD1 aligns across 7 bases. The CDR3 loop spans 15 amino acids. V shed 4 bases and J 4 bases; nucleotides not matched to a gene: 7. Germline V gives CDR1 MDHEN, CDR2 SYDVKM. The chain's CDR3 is CASSYATGRNQPQHF. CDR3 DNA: TGTGCCAGCAGTTACGCGACAGGGAGAAATCAGCCCCAGCATTTT.

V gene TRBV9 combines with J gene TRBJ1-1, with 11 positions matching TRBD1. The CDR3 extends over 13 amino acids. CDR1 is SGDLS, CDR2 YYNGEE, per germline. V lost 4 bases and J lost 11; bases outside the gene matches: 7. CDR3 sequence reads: CASSPRTGGRAFF. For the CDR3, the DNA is TGTGCCAGCAGCCCCCGGACAGGGGGCCGGGCTTTCTTT.

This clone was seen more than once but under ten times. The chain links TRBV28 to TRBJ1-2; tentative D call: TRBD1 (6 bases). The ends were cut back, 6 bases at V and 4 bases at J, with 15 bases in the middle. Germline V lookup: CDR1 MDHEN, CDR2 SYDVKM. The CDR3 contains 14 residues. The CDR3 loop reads CASSLLRGSYGYTF. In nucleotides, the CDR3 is TGTGCCAGCAGCCTGCTCAGGGGTAGCTATGGCTACACCTTC.

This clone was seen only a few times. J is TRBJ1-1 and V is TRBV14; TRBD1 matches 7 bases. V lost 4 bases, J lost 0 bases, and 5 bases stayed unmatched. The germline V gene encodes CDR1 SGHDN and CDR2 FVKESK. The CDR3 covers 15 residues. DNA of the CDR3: TGTGCCAGCAGCCTTATGACAGGGATGAACACTGAAGCTTTCTTT. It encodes CASSLMTGMNTEAFF.

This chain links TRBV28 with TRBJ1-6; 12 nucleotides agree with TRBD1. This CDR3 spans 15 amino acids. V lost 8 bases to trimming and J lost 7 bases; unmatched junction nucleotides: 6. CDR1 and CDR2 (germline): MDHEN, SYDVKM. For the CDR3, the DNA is TGTGCCAGCGTGGGACAGGGGGCTGGAAATTCACCCCTCCACTTT. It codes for CASVGQGAGNSPLHF. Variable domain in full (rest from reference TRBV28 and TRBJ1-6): DVKVTQSSRYLVKRTGEKVFLECVQDMDHENMFWYRQDPGLGLRLIYFSYDVKMKEKGDIPEGYSVSREKKERFSLILESASTNQTSMYLCASVGQGAGNSPLHFGNGTRLTVT.

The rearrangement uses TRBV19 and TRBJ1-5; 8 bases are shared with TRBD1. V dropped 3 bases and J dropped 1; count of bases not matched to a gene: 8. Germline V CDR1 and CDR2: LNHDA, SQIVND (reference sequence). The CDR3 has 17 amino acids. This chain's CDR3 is CASSIPLGQGSNQPQHF. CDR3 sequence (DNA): TGTGCCAGTAGTATTCCCCTCGGACAGGGCAGCAATCAGCCCCAGCATTTT. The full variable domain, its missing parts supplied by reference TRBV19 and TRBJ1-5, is DGGITQSPKYLFRKEGQNVTLSCEQNLNHDAMYWYRQDPGQGLRLIYYSQIVNDFQKGDIAEGYSVSREKKESFPLTVTSAQKNPTAFYLCASSIPLGQGSNQPQHFGDGTRLSIL.

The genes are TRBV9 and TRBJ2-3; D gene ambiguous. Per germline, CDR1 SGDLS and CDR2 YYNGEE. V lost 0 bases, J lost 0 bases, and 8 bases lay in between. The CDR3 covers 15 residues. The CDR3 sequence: CASSVAGRSTDTQYF. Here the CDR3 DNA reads TGTGCCAGCAGCGTAGCTGGCAGAAGCACAGATACGCAGTATTTT.

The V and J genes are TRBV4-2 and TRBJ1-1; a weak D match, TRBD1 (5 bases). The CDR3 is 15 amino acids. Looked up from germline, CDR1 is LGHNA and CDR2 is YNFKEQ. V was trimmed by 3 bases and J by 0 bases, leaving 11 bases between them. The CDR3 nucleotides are TGTGCCAGCAGCCAGTTAGGGGAAATGAACACTGAAGCTTTCTTT. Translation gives CASSQLGEMNTEAFF.

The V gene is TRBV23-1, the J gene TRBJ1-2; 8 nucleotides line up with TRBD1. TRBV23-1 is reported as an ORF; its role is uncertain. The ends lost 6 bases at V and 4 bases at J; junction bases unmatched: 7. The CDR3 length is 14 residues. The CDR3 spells CASRPRTGRYGYTF. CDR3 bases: TGCGCCAGCAGGCCTCGGACAGGGCGCTATGGCTACACCTTC.

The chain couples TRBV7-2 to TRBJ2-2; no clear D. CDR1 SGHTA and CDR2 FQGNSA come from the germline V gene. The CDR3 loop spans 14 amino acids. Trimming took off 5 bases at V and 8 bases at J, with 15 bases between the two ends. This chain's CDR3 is CASSPQAARGELFF. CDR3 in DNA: TGTGCCAGCAGCCCCCAGGCAGCACGGGGGGAGCTGTTTTTT.

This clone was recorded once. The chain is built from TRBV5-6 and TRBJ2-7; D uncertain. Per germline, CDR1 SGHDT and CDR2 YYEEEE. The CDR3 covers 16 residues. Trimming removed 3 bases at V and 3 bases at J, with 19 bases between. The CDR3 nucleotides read TGTGCCAGCAGCTCCCCAGGTGTGGCCACAAACTACGAGCAGTACTTC. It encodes CASSSPGVATNYEQYF.

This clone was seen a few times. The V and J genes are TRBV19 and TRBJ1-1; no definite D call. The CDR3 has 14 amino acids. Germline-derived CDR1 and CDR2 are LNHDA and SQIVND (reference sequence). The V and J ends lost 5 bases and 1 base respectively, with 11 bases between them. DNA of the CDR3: TGTGCCAGTAGTTGGTACTCTCGGAACACTGAAGCTTTCTTT. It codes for CASSWYSRNTEAFF.